This entry features one TCR beta chain sequence. Its specificity is not known. The record originates from a study of T cell responses to AZD1222 COVID-19 vaccine. The study, taken as a whole, reports: AZD1222 recipients seropositive at baseline numbered only 5 or 6.

The repertoire was sequenced with immunoSEQ multiplex PCR; TCRdb's copy has only in-frame clones and lacks some. This sample yields about 60,000 clones, of which 75% to 95% are seen a single time; 6.3% belongs to the top ten. The V and J ends lost 8 bases and 6 bases respectively, with 8 bases between them. Germline CDR1 and CDR2: MNHEY and SMNVEV (reference sequence). CDR3 length equals 11 residues. This receptor was taken from an adult who received the MenACWY meningococcal vaccine as a control. The material sequenced was peripheral blood, taken 28 days after the second dose of the MenACWY control vaccine. The chain recombines TRBV27 with TRBJ2-1; D perhaps matches TRBD2 (6 bases). CDR3 nucleotides: TGTGCCAGCTGGAGGGGCAATGAGCAGTTCTTC. As protein: CASWRGNEQFF.